The sequence of this T cell receptor beta chain was determined in a study of technical replicates of blood from several donors. Data came from immunoSEQ multiplex PCR; TCRdb stores just in-frame clones and leaves some out. The table lists 60,000 to 90,000 clones, about 97% of them singletons. Trimming stripped 1 base from V and 3 bases from J, with 13 bases between. The CDR3 length is 15 residues. CDR1 and CDR2 from the germline V gene are MNHEY and SMNVEV (reference sequence). The TCR originated in a human donor in good health. Source material: T cells isolated from PBMCs. V gene TRBV27 combines with J gene TRBJ2-7; tentatively, D is TRBD1 (5 bases). In DNA, the CDR3 is TGTGCCAGCAGTTTATATGGCGCGACAGACTACGAGCAGTACTTC. Its translation: CASSLYGATDYEQYF.